This TCR beta chain comes out of a study of graft-versus-host responses after intestinal transplantation. The repertoire was sequenced with immunoSEQ multiplex PCR; TCRdb's copy has only in-frame clones and lacks some. The top ten hold about 0.4% of the sample, which has about 61,000 clones, almost 95% seen once. The CDR3 length is 16 residues. Trimming removed 4 bases from V and 2 bases from J, with 13 bases in between. Per the germline V gene, CDR1 is SGHNT and CDR2 is YYREEE (reference sequence). This clone has a single count. As yet, its antigen is unknown. The clonotype originates from a human donor who was the organ donor for an intestinal transplant. V usage is TRBV5-4 and J usage is TRBJ2-6; D is possibly TRBD2 (5 bases). The sample in question was unstimulated CD4+ T cells sorted from spleen or lymph node cells, obtained before transplant. The CDR3 DNA is TGTGCCAGCAGCGGGCAGGAGGTCCCTGGGGCCAACGTCCTGACTTTC. It yields the protein CASSGQEVPGANVLTF.